This T cell receptor beta chain was captured by sequencing in a study of T-cell memory formation after mild COVID-19. Study summary: Each donor largely had its own TCR clusters.

Notes on the study in general: Contracting clones, day 15 to 85, had balanced CD4/CD8, and later expanders favored CD4+.

This clonotype was detected only once. Its target is unknown. From the 5' RACE reads, TCRdb called clonotypes with MiXCR, one entry per CDR3 protein. The table lists over 300,000 distinct CDR3 sequences, roughly 19% of them singletons. The source material was PBMCs or a T cell subset sorted from them (not recorded which). This sequence originates from a man between 18 and 29 years old who had mild COVID-19 (a few samples of this study predate the infection). Cell type and time point are not known.

This CDR3 reads CASSPIFRPTPKETQYF. The CDR3, as DNA: TGTGCCAGCAGCCCCATCTTTAGGCCTACCCCCAAAGAGACCCAGTACTTC. The chain has TRBV7-9 and TRBJ2-5; D remains unclear. This CDR3 has 17 amino acids. The ends were cut back, 5 bases at V and 3 bases at J, with 22 bases in the middle. The V gene's germline CDR1 is SEHNR and CDR2 FQNEAQ (reference sequence). The full variable domain, rest sourced from reference TRBV7-9 and TRBJ2-5, is DTGVSQNPRHKITKRGQNVTFRCDPISEHNRLYWYRQTLGQGPEFLTYFQNEAQLEKSRLLSDRFSAERPKGSFSTLEIQRTEQGDSAMYLCASSPIFRPTPKETQYFGPGTRLLVL.